This T cell receptor (beta chain) emerged from a study of technical replicates of blood from several donors. Method: immunoSEQ multiplex PCR; TCRdb's copy keeps in-frame clones and lacks some. The repertoire holds tens of thousands of clones, with 90% to 95% as singletons. This clonotype originated in a human donor in good health. Sequenced sample: T cells isolated from PBMCs.

The DNA for the CDR3 is TGTGCCAGTAGGGGTCGGGGGACCCAGTACTTC. Its protein product is CASRGRGTQYF. This sequence joins TRBV19 and TRBJ2-5, with D tentatively TRBD2 (5 bases). The CDR3 runs 11 residues. Deletions cut 6 bases from V and 7 bases from J, with 9 bases between. The V gene's germline CDR1 is LNHDA and CDR2 SQIVND (reference sequence).